One TCR beta chain is described in this entry. The antigen remains undetermined. A clone one base away is much larger, so this may be a read error. A read error is likely, as this CDR3 ends without the conserved phenylalanine or tryptophan. Regarding time point: persistent/refractory GD, antithyroid drugs over 5 years with positive TRAb. Extracted PBMC RNA gave rise to the TCR library. The CDR3 totals 15 residues. Germline V gene sequence: CDR1 MNHEY, CDR2 SVGEGT. After removal of 7 bases from V and 0 bases from J, the junction contained 8 bases not matched to a gene. Arm-PCR of CDR3 regions with iRepertoire HTBI primers generated TCR beta libraries. MiXCR was run by TCRdb on the multiplex PCR reads, yielding one entry per CDR3 protein. This table holds around 500,000 distinct CDR3 sequences, about a fifth found once. The data were obtained in a study of regulatory T cells in long-lasting Graves disease. Study results and limitations: Persistent disease preferred TRBV28, TRBJ1-2 and TRBJ2-5. Patients with persistent disease shared some 2,500 public clonotypes, outpacing the approximately 870 shared by new patients. Persistent-disease Graves' patients showed less TCR diversity than new cases.

The sample here was peripheral blood mononuclear cells (PBMCs), taken when the disease was refractory, from a patient treated with antithyroid drugs. The rearrangement uses TRBV6-2 or TRBV6-3 and TRBJ1-1; TRBD1 aligns across 7 bases. This TCR derives from a female donor with Graves disease. The CDR3 DNA sequence: TGTGCCAGCAATCCGACAGGGCTCTTGAACACTGAAGCTTTCTCT. Amino acids: CASNPTGLLNTEAFS.